The T cell receptor beta chain described here comes from a study of preoperative IRX-2 immunotherapy in early breast cancer (dated by TCRdb to between 2018 and 2020). The library was produced with the immunoSEQ multiplex PCR assay. This immuneACCESS table, as held by TCRdb, lists in-frame sequences with V and J called but not all clones. Of the missing ones, under half trace to an unresolved V gene in checked studies; the others have no known cause. In all, the sample holds roughly 6,000 clones, and 75% of those were seen once. 15% to 20% of the sample is held by the ten biggest clonotypes. According to the study, the label for this sample's treatment or condition signals: preoperative locoregional IRX-2 cytokine immunotherapy. The samples were obtained from a phase Ib study in which preoperative, locoregional IRX-2 cytokine immunotherapy intended to prime immune responses was tested. The donors were early-stage breast cancer patients who were given IRX-2 prior to surgery.

Remarks on this clone: Its antigen is currently not known. The sample holds no much larger clone one base away, and base qualities are not on file.

This TCR was recovered from a human donor with breast cancer. The material sequenced was tumor tissue, taken before IRX-2 immunotherapy.

The encoded CDR3 is CASSLAASQETQYF. The DNA reads TGCGCCAGCAGCTTGGCAGCGTCCCAAGAGACCCAGTACTTC. The chain is assembled from TRBV23-1 and TRBJ2-5, with no confident D gene call. TRBV23-1 is recorded as an ORF, its role being uncertain. V and J are truncated by 6 bases and 1 base respectively, leaving an intervening sequence of 12 bases. The CDR3 measures 14 amino acids from cysteine to phenylalanine. The retained sequence is limited to the CDR3, 42 bases, with the frame set at the first base.